One TCR beta chain is described in this entry. Its antigen is not yet known. There are no base qualities to consult, and no much larger clone falls within one base. The protocol used for the library was PCR. The listed sequencing device is Illumina HiSeq 2500. TCR libraries were prepared with molecular barcoding, using unique molecular identifiers to normalize TCRbeta repertoire quantification. Through fastp at Q25 and MiXCR, TCRdb rebuilt clones from the public reads, retaining in-frame beta chains. A single entry per CDR3 protein holds the most common genes and DNA from its merged rows. This sample lists 600,000 to 700,000 distinct CDR3 sequences; about 12% were detected once. 0.79% of the sample is held by the ten biggest clonotypes. This entry belongs to a study of T-cell reconstitution after alpha-beta-depleted transplantation in children (dated by TCRdb to about 2016). At the level of the whole study: T-cell immune reconstitution after TCRalphabeta/CD19-depleted allogeneic hematopoietic cell transplantation in children was quantitatively tracked in the study by means of TCR repertoire profiling. Results and caveats for the whole study, not just this receptor: In some patients, the high TCRbeta diversity seen at day 60 was put down to recipient T cells and intrathymic progenitors that had survived conditioning. Over the following months the frequencies of hyperexpanded clones went down, and after one year T-cell counts and TCRbeta diversity were mostly credited to newly produced T cells. The apparently early recovery of alphabetaT-cell counts about two months after transplant reportedly depended on only several hundred rapidly expanded clones that came from non-depleted graft cells.

The treatment or condition label corresponds to: allogeneic hematopoietic cell transplantation with graft depleted of TCRalphabeta T cells and CD19 B cells. Transplant recipients were children who received TCRalphabeta/CD19-depleted allogeneic hematopoietic cell grafts. The V and J ends are trimmed by 5 bases and 5 bases, leaving 15 bases between them. CDR1 SNHLY and CDR2 FYNNEI are derived from the germline V gene. Including the terminal cysteine and phenylalanine, the CDR3 comprises 14 residues. CDR3 DNA only is kept here, 42 bases in frame from base 1. The sequence came from a girl aged 2-10 years with congenital amegakaryocytic thrombocytopenia, due to receive a stem cell transplant. The sample in question was PBMCs, obtained before TCRalphabeta/CD19-depleted stem cell transplant. The chain is made from TRBV2 and TRBJ1-2; the D gene is perhaps TRBD1, from 6 matching bases. The DNA sequence reads TGTGCCAGCAGTAAAAGCCTACAGGGTTATGGCTACACCTTC. Translated, this gives CASSKSLQGYGYTF.